This TCR beta chain was captured in a study of shared clonotypes between healthy human individuals. Using immunoSEQ multiplex PCR, the repertoire was profiled, and TCRdb retains in-frame clones only, with some absent. Among about 1.5 million clones listed, over 95% were seen once. Study donors comprised healthy, HIV-negative adults devoid of recent acute infection or vaccination. Only Caucasian adults living in Nashville, Tennessee served as donors. General study points: Roughly 5% of naive CD4 clonotypes were common to a few donors. Sequencing depth was expected to influence donor clonotype sharing.

Germline loops: CDR1 MNHNS, CDR2 SASEGT. The ends lost 1 base at V and 2 bases at J; junction bases unmatched: 9. The CDR3 contains 18 residues. As regards this clone: The antigen is unknown.

The sequenced sample was naive CD4+ T cells sorted from blood. Subset given: CD45RA+ positively selected. The sequence derives from a man aged 25-45 years in good health. This sequence joins TRBV6-1 and TRBJ2-5, with 11 positions matching TRBD2. The CDR3 sequence: CASSEESLAGGGQETQYF. In DNA form, the CDR3 reads TGTGCCAGCAGTGAAGAAAGCCTAGCGGGAGGAGGTCAAGAGACCCAGTACTTC.